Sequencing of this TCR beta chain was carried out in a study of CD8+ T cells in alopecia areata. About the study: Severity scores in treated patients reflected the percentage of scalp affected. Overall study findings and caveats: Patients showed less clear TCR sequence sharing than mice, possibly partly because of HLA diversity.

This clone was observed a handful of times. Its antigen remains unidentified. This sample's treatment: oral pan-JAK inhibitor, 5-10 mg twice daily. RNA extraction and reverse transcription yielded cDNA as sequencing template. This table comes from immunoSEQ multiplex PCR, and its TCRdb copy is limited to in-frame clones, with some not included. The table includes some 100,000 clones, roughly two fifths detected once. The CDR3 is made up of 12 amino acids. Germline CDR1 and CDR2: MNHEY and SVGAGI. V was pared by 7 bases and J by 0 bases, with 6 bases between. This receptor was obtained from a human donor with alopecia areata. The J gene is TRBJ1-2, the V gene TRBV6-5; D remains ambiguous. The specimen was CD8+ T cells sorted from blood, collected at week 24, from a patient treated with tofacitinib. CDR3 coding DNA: TGTGCCAGCAACAAAGCTAACTATGGCTACACCTTC. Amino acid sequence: CASNKANYGYTF.